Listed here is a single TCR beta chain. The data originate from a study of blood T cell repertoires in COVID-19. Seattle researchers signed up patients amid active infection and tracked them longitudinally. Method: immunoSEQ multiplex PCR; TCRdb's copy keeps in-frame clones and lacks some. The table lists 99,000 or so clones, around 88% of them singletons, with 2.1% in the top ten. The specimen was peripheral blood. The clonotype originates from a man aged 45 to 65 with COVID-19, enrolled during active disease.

The DNA for the CDR3 is TGTGCCAGCAGTGAGTTCAGACAGGGGGTCTATGGCTACACCTTC. It yields the protein CASSEFRQGVYGYTF. This chain joins TRBV6-1 and TRBJ1-2; 9 bases fit TRBD1. Germline trimming cut 3 bases from V and 4 bases from J; bases unmatched to any gene: 6. CDR1 MNHNS and CDR2 SASEGT come from the germline V gene. This CDR3 has 15 residues.